These 12 T cell receptor beta chains were sequenced from one sample in a study of blood T cell repertoires in COVID-19. Clones were read by immunoSEQ multiplex PCR, and TCRdb kept only the in-frame ones, dropping some. The sample has roughly 120,000 clones, around nine tenths seen once. Material: peripheral blood. Receptors were obtained from a man between 60 and 75 years old with COVID-19, enrolled during active disease.

The chain is built from TRBV18 and TRBJ1-2, with D possibly matching TRBD1 (6 bases). Trimming took 6 bases from V and 3 from J, leaving 14 bases between them. The CDR3 length is 14 residues. Germline lookup yields CDR1 KGHSH and CDR2 LQKENI. CDR3 nucleotide sequence: TGTGCCAGCTCTACCTCAGGGGATCACTATGGCTACACCTTC. Residues: CASSTSGDHYGYTF.

The genes are TRBV28 and TRBJ1-5; a weak D match, TRBD1 (6 bases). Trimming took 10 bases from V and 6 from J, leaving 16 bases between them. The CDR3 has 13 residues. Germline V CDR1 and CDR2: MDHEN, SYDVKM. The CDR3 loop reads CAIRTGTGQPQHF. CDR3 nucleotides: TGTGCCATTCGCACAGGGACCGGTCAGCCCCAGCATTTT.

The V gene is TRBV28, the J gene TRBJ2-7; TRBD2 aligns across 7 bases. Per the germline V gene, CDR1 is MDHEN and CDR2 is SYDVKM. Trimming removed 4 bases from V and 4 bases from J; junction bases left unmatched: 13. The CDR3 has 16 amino acids. In nucleotides, the CDR3 is TGTGCCAGCAGTTCGACCCCGCTGGGAGGGCCATACGAGCAGTACTTC. Encoded protein: CASSSTPLGGPYEQYF.

V gene TRBV7-2 combines with J gene TRBJ1-1; the match to TRBD1 covers 12 bases. CDR1 and CDR2 from the germline V gene are SGHTA and FQGNSA. This CDR3 has 15 residues. V dropped 4 bases and J dropped 4; count of bases not matched to a gene: 4. CDR3 bases: TGTGCCAGCAGCTGGGACAGGGGGCGAGGCACTGAAGCTTTCTTT. It encodes CASSWDRGRGTEAFF.

The V gene is TRBV5-1, the J gene TRBJ2-2; D gene ambiguous. From germline, CDR1 is SGHRS and CDR2 YFSETQ. Trimming cost V 1 base and J 0 bases, with 13 bases left between them. The CDR3 covers 17 residues. CDR3 DNA: TGCGCCAGCAGCTTGAAGCTACTCCCATCGAACACCGGGGAGCTGTTTTTT. It encodes CASSLKLLPSNTGELFF.

The rearrangement joins TRBV11-2 to TRBJ2-3, with D maybe TRBD2 (5 bases). The CDR3 loop spans 12 amino acids. V was cut by 4 bases and J by 9 bases, with 11 bases left in between. Germline CDR1 and CDR2: SGHAT and FQNNGV. The CDR3, as DNA: TGTGCCAGCAGCTACCTCCGGGAAACGCAGTATTTT. Translated: CASSYLRETQYF.

The chain has TRBV6-1 and TRBJ2-1; D is perhaps TRBD1 (6 bases). The CDR3 has 12 amino acids. V lost 3 bases to trimming and J lost 7 bases, with 7 bases between them. Looked up from germline, CDR1 is MNHNS and CDR2 is SASEGT. The CDR3 is CASSDRGNEQFF. As DNA, the CDR3 is TGTGCCAGCAGTGACAGGGGAAATGAGCAGTTCTTC.

This clone came up once. V is TRBV24-1 and J is TRBJ1-1; TRBD1 matches 8 bases. Losses at the gene ends were 4 bases for V and 4 bases for J; bases not matched to a gene: 4. The CDR3 loop spans 14 amino acids. Germline V gene lookup returns CDR1 KGHDR and CDR2 SFDVKD. The CDR3 DNA reads TGTGCCACCAGTGACAACAGGGGGAGCACTGAAGCTTTCTTT. Protein product: CATSDNRGSTEAFF.

For the CDR3, the DNA is TGTGCCAGCAGCTTAGACAGGGGTTCCGGGGAGCTGTTTTTT. This gives the protein CASSLDRGSGELFF. The chain recombines TRBV7-3 with TRBJ2-2; 8 bases match TRBD1. CDR3 length: 14 amino acids. The V and J ends lost 2 bases and 6 bases, in that order; junction bases with no gene match: 2. The germline V gene has CDR1 SGHTA and CDR2 FQGTGA.

The chain joins TRBV7-3 to TRBJ2-3; D is perhaps TRBD2 (5 bases). V gave up 2 bases and J gave up 3 bases, with 12 bases separating them. There are 15 residues in the CDR3. Germline-derived CDR1 and CDR2 are SGHTA and FQGTGA. The CDR3 DNA reads TGTGCCAGCAGCTTAGGTGGGAGAAGAACAGATACGCAGTATTTT. Translating it yields CASSLGGRRTDTQYF.

This chain uses TRBV27 with TRBJ2-1; 8 bases match TRBD2. The CDR3 is 17 amino acids. CDR1 and CDR2 from the germline V gene are MNHEY and SMNVEV (reference sequence). J lost 2 bases, V lost 5 bases, and 11 bases had no gene match. CDR3 in amino acids: CASSPLGGRRTYNEQFF. CDR3 DNA sequence: TGTGCCAGCAGTCCCCTGGGCGGGAGGAGGACCTACAATGAGCAGTTCTTC.

This chain uses TRBV6-4 with TRBJ2-5; 8 bases are shared with TRBD2. The CDR3 extends over 15 amino acids. J was trimmed by 2 bases and V by 7 bases; bases with no gene match: 9. Germline CDR1 is MRHNA and CDR2 is SNTAGT. The chain's CDR3 is CASTGGERDQETQYF. As DNA, the CDR3 is TGTGCCAGCACGGGGGGGGAGCGGGATCAAGAGACCCAGTACTTC.